The sequence of this TCR beta chain was determined in a study of T-cell reconstitution after alpha-beta-depleted transplantation in children. Molecular barcoding with unique molecular identifiers was used for the TCRbeta library. TCRdb re-called the PCR reads with MiXCR, one entry per CDR3 protein. The sample carries 240,000 or so distinct CDR3 sequences, 12% recorded once. The TCR comes from a human donor who donated a stem cell graft to a child with acute lymphoblastic leukemia. The starting material was PBMCs from the stem cell graft donor, obtained from the stem cell graft.

CDR3 sequence (DNA): TGTGCCAGCAGTTTATATTCAGGGGAGGGGCAGTTCTTC. As protein: CASSLYSGEGQFF. The chain recombines TRBV27 with TRBJ2-1; D possibly corresponds to TRBD2 (7 bases). Germline V gene lookup returns CDR1 MNHEY and CDR2 SMNVEV (reference sequence). This CDR3 has 13 amino acids. V dropped 1 base and J dropped 12 bases, with 13 bases sitting between them.